Shown below are 26 T cell receptor beta chains from a single sample sequenced in a study of blood T cell repertoires in COVID-19. The data were produced by immunoSEQ multiplex PCR, yet TCRdb's version contains in-frame clones alone and is incomplete. The data show some 21,000 clones, roughly 75% seen once. Sequencing input: peripheral blood. Receptor source: a human donor in a cohort sampled during active or convalescent COVID-19.

This sequence joins TRBV9 and TRBJ2-5, with TRBD2 matching over 9 bases. V shed 1 base, J shed 1 base, and the junction held 2 bases outside the gene matches. Looked up from germline, CDR1 is SGDLS and CDR2 is YYNGEE. The CDR3 loop spans 15 amino acids. The CDR3 here is CASSVLAGLQETQYF. CDR3 sequence (DNA): TGTGCCAGCAGCGTACTAGCGGGGCTCCAAGAGACCCAGTACTTC.

The chain recombines TRBV6-5 with TRBJ1-6; 12 bases map to TRBD1. This CDR3 contains 14 residues. V dropped 6 bases and J dropped 10; count of bases not matched to a gene: 4. Germline-derived CDR1 and CDR2 are MNHEY and SVGAGI. The chain's CDR3 is CASSRDRGRSPLHF. CDR3 bases: TGTGCCAGCAGCAGGGACAGGGGGCGGTCACCCCTCCACTTT.

The J gene is TRBJ2-1, the V gene TRBV18; D gene unclear. The CDR3 contains 15 residues. The V and J ends lost 3 bases and 5 bases respectively, with 14 bases between them. Germline CDR1 is KGHSH and CDR2 is LQKENI. DNA of the CDR3: TGTGCCAGCTCACCCCGGGTCGAGGTGGACAATGAGCAGTTCTTC. This sequence encodes CASSPRVEVDNEQFF.

J is TRBJ2-2 and V is TRBV3-1 (or the pseudogene TRBV3-2), with a possible D match to TRBD1 (5 bases). V was shortened by 3 bases and J by 1 base, with 6 bases between the two germline ends. The CDR3 is 14 residues long. Germline V gene data show CDR1 as LGHDT and CDR2 as YNNKEL (reference sequence). The CDR3, as DNA: TGTGCCAGCAGCCATCAGGGGAACACCGGGGAGCTGTTTTTT. It codes for CASSHQGNTGELFF.

The chain recombines TRBV5-8 with TRBJ2-3; 7 bases match TRBD2. This CDR3 has 17 amino acids. Germline V gives CDR1 SGHTS, CDR2 YDEGEE. J lost 5 bases, V lost 0 bases, and 12 bases had no gene match. CDR3 amino acids: CASSLAHSGRAEDTQYF. In nucleotides, the CDR3 is TGTGCCAGCAGCTTGGCCCATAGTGGGAGGGCGGAAGATACGCAGTATTTT.

The chain recombines TRBV11-2 with TRBJ1-6; 10 bases are shared with TRBD1. The germline gives CDR1 SGHAT, CDR2 FQNNGV. The CDR3 loop spans 14 amino acids. The trim removed 5 bases at V and 10 bases at J, leaving 5 bases unmatched. The CDR3 reads CASSPGQGVSPLHF. The CDR3 coding sequence is TGTGCCAGCAGCCCAGGACAGGGGGTATCACCCCTCCACTTT.

This clone was recorded a few times. The chain joins TRBV5-1 to TRBJ1-2, with a possible D match to TRBD1 (6 bases). This CDR3 has 13 amino acids. CDR1 is SGHRS, CDR2 YFSETQ, per germline. The V end was cut by 0 bases, the J end by 6 bases, with 9 bases between. The CDR3 spells CASSLDREDGYTF. CDR3 in DNA: TGCGCCAGCAGCTTGGACAGGGAAGATGGCTACACCTTC.

The chain recombines TRBV6-5 with TRBJ1-6; possibly TRBD1 for D (6 bases). Trimming left V 5 bases short and J 10 bases short, with 15 bases between. Germline values: CDR1 MNHEY, CDR2 SVGAGI. The CDR3 spans 14 residues. The CDR3 nucleotides are TGTGCCAGCAGTCAAACAGGGACGGGGTCACCCCTCCACTTT. This codes for CASSQTGTGSPLHF.

The chain links TRBV11-2 to TRBJ2-7; TRBD1 is a possible D gene (5 bases). The CDR3 is 13 residues long. CDR1 is SGHAT, CDR2 FQNNGV, per germline. The V end was cut by 5 bases, the J end by 7 bases, with 15 bases between. The CDR3 region is CASSLGPPGEQYF. CDR3 DNA sequence: TGTGCCAGCAGCCTCGGACCTCCAGGGGAGCAGTACTTC.

This clone has more than one count but fewer than ten. The chain links TRBV30 to TRBJ2-7, with D perhaps TRBD1 (7 bases). Trimming pared 3 bases from V and 4 bases from J, leaving 13 bases between. CDR3 length: 13 amino acids. Per germline, CDR1 GTSNPN and CDR2 SVGIG (reference sequence). The chain's CDR3 is CAWSSGGIYEQYF. The CDR3 nucleotides read TGTGCCTGGAGCTCAGGGGGGATTTACGAGCAGTACTTC.

This clone was detected only a few times. The V call is TRBV9, the J call TRBJ1-3; TRBD1 agrees at 10 bases. The germline V gene encodes CDR1 SGDLS and CDR2 YYNGEE. CDR3 length: 17 residues. Unmatched junction bases numbered 3, after V lost 0 bases and J lost 0 bases. The CDR3: CASSVAGQGRSGNTIYF. The CDR3 coding sequence is TGTGCCAGCAGCGTAGCGGGACAGGGGCGCTCTGGAAACACCATATATTTT.

The CDR3 is CASETGGPSNEQFF. The DNA for the CDR3 is TGTGCCAGCGAGACGGGGGGGCCTTCCAATGAGCAGTTCTTC. The chain employs TRBV2 and TRBJ2-1, with 8 nucleotides matching TRBD2. Trimming cost V 8 bases and J 6 bases; bases outside gene matches: 9. Germline V gene lookup returns CDR1 SNHLY and CDR2 FYNNEI. CDR3 length: 14 amino acids. Looking up the rest from reference TRBV2 and TRBJ2-1 gives the full variable domain: EPEVTQTPSHQVTQMGQEVILRCVPISNHLYFYWYRQILGQKVEFLVSFYNNEISEKSEIFDDQFSVERPDGSNFTLKIRSTKLEDSAMYFCASETGGPSNEQFFGPGTRLTVL.

This chain uses TRBV11-2 with TRBJ2-3; 7 positions match TRBD1. Germline V gives CDR1 SGHAT, CDR2 FQNNGV. V was pared by 8 bases and J by 3 bases, with 2 bases of the junction left unmatched. This CDR3 is 12 amino acids long. The CDR3 DNA is TGTGCCAGCGCAGGGGGTACAGATACGCAGTATTTT. It is translated as CASAGGTDTQYF.

The rearrangement links TRBV2 to TRBJ1-5; D is uncertain. The CDR3 runs to 13 residues. CDR1 is SNHLY and CDR2 is FYNNEI in the germline V gene. V was pared by 6 bases and J by 5 bases, with 11 bases between. The CDR3 sequence: CASSSSLDQPQHF. CDR3 nucleotide sequence: TGTGCCAGCAGCAGTTCCCTGGATCAGCCCCAGCATTTT.

The chain carries TRBV6-5 and TRBJ2-5; tentative D call: TRBD2 (5 bases). V was cut by 2 bases and J by 4 bases, with 14 bases left in between. Germline V lookup: CDR1 MNHEY, CDR2 SVGAGI. This CDR3 spans 15 amino acids. The CDR3 sequence: CASSYRRLAAETQYF. CDR3 bases: TGTGCCAGCAGTTACCGACGTCTAGCTGCAGAGACCCAGTACTTC.

As regards this clone: One junction end disagrees with the germline gene, perhaps due to a read error. The chain employs TRBV6-5 and TRBJ1-1; 7 bases match TRBD1. The CDR3 runs 12 residues. CDR1 MNHEY and CDR2 SVGAGI come from the germline V gene. The CDR3 coding sequence is TGTGCCTGCAGGGGGGCCCCTCCTGAAGCTTTCTTT. Translation gives CACRGAPPEAFF.

CDR3 nucleotide sequence: TGCGCCAGCAGAGCCGGGACAGGAGGCTACAATGAGCAGTTCTTC. It codes for CASRAGTGGYNEQFF. The chain employs TRBV10-2 and TRBJ2-1, with 8 bases fitting TRBD1. There are 15 residues in the CDR3. The germline V gene has CDR1 WSHSY and CDR2 SAAADI. With 6 bases clipped from V and 3 bases from J, the junction kept 7 bases outside the gene matches.

In its sample, this clone ranks as medium-sized. V usage is TRBV6-5 and J usage is TRBJ2-1; D perhaps matches TRBD1 (5 bases). This CDR3 contains 15 residues. Germline values: CDR1 MNHEY, CDR2 SVGAGI. Trimming took 4 bases from V and 6 from J, leaving 16 bases between them. Here the CDR3 DNA reads TGTGCCAGCAGTTCGGGCCTAGGGGATGGCAATGAGCAGTTCTTC. Translating it yields CASSSGLGDGNEQFF.

V usage is TRBV29-1 and J usage is TRBJ1-5, with 7 bases identical to TRBD1. Germline assignment: CDR1 SQVTM and CDR2 ANQGSEA. This CDR3 comprises 13 residues. V lost 6 bases to trimming and J lost 6 bases; unmatched junction nucleotides: 8. In DNA form, the CDR3 reads TGCAGCGTAGTTGAAGGGGGCGGTCAGCCCCAGCATTTT. Its protein is CSVVEGGGQPQHF.

This clone has a single count. The rearrangement links TRBV7-8 to TRBJ1-3; a weak D match, TRBD1 (6 bases). The germline CDR1 and CDR2 sequences are SGHVS and FQNEAQ. The CDR3 is 15 residues long. The V end was cut by 5 bases, the J end by 4 bases, with 15 bases between. The chain's CDR3 is CASSTLGQQGNTIYF. The CDR3 DNA follows: TGTGCCAGCAGCACCCTTGGACAGCAGGGAAACACCATATATTTT.

This chain uses TRBV7-9 with TRBJ2-7; D is possibly TRBD1 (6 bases). Germline assignment: CDR1 SEHNR and CDR2 FQNEAQ (reference sequence). V was shortened by 1 base and J by 3 bases, with 16 bases between the two germline ends. CDR3 length: 16 residues. Here the CDR3 reads CASSLGSTGRVYEQYF. Here the CDR3 DNA reads TGTGCCAGCAGCTTAGGGTCCACAGGGCGAGTCTACGAGCAGTACTTC.

The rearrangement joins TRBV3-1 (or the pseudogene TRBV3-2) to TRBJ2-4, with D maybe TRBD1 (6 bases). Germline V gene sequence: CDR1 LGHDT, CDR2 YNNKEL (reference sequence). This CDR3 has 12 amino acids. V shed 3 bases and J shed 6 bases, with 6 bases lying between them. The CDR3 coding sequence is TGTGCCAGCAGCCAGGGGGCAAACATTCAGTACTTC. The encoded protein is CASSQGANIQYF.

This clone occurred a few times. The V gene is TRBV27, the J gene TRBJ1-1, with a weak D call TRBD1 (6 bases). From germline, CDR1 is MNHEY and CDR2 SMNVEV (reference sequence). The CDR3 length is 15 residues. The V gene lost 2 bases and the J gene lost 3 bases, with 13 bases spanning the gap. The CDR3 nucleotides are TGTGCCAGCAGTTTAAAGAGGGGGGGGTACACTGAAGCTTTCTTT. Encoded protein: CASSLKRGGYTEAFF.

The chain has TRBV2 and TRBJ2-1; 8 bases are a match to TRBD2. The CDR3 sequence is 15 residues long. Per the germline V gene, CDR1 is SNHLY and CDR2 is FYNNEI. Trimming took 8 bases from V and 4 from J; bases not matched to a gene: 10. CDR3 in amino acids: CASVLSSGGYNEQFF. CDR3 DNA: TGTGCCAGCGTCCTATCCAGCGGGGGTTACAATGAGCAGTTCTTC.

The sample holds a few counts of this clone. The chain links TRBV12-5 to TRBJ1-1, with TRBD1 matching over 9 bases. V gave up 3 bases and J gave up 5 bases; unmatched junction bases: 7. The CDR3 length is 15 residues. CDR1 and CDR2 from the germline V gene are LGHNT and FRNRAP. CDR3 in DNA: TGTGCTAGTGGTTTTACGGACAGGGGTACTACTGAAGCTTTCTTT. Translating gives CASGFTDRGTTEAFF.

By frequency in the sample, this clone is medium-sized. Different DNA sequences within this sample yield the same CDR3. The chain links TRBV6-5 to TRBJ1-1, with D possibly matching TRBD1 (6 bases). Germline V gene sequence: CDR1 MNHEY, CDR2 SVGAGI. This CDR3 has 15 amino acids. V dropped 0 bases and J dropped 1 base, with 9 bases sitting between them. In nucleotides, the CDR3 is TGTGCCAGCAGTTACTCATCGACAGGGAACACTGAAGCTTTCTTT. Translation gives CASSYSSTGNTEAFF.